This T cell receptor (beta chain) was documented in a study of blood T cells in healthy people across ages. On this clonotype itself: The target antigen is unknown.

The CDR3 sequence is 14 residues long. V was cut by 1 base and J by 2 bases, with 6 bases left in between. Germline assignment: CDR1 DFQATT and CDR2 SNEGSKA (reference sequence). Study results and caveats: Unsorted PBMCs prevented conclusive naive versus antigen-experienced comparison.

A second PCR, run for about 7 to 11 cycles, used a sample-barcoded 5' primer plus a J-beta primer mix. MiXCR was run by TCRdb on the 5' RACE reads, yielding one entry per CDR3 protein. The sample carries more than 650,000 distinct CDR3 sequences, roughly 20% recorded once. The genes are TRBV20-1 and TRBJ2-6; no clear D gene. Sequencing was performed on blood. The source of this sequence is a man in his 70s in good health. The CDR3 spells CSARGQAGANVLTF. Here the CDR3 DNA reads TGCAGTGCTAGAGGGCAAGCTGGGGCCAACGTCCTGACTTTC.